The sequence of this T cell receptor beta chain was determined in a study of cytomegalovirus exposure and HLA in healthy donors. The CDR3 extends over 12 amino acids. The V gene lost 4 bases and the J gene lost 8 bases, with 11 bases spanning the gap. CDR1 is MGHRA, CDR2 YSYEKL, per germline. Comment on this clone: The antigen is undetermined.

PCR employed 60 Vbeta and 13 Jbeta primers. Sequenced by immunoSEQ multiplex PCR; TCRdb stores in-frame clones only, minus some. The sample contains approximately 100,000 clones, around 73% of which appear only once. Study results and caveats: Within a later analysis, the majority of CMV-associated TCR beta chains appeared HLA-restricted.

The sample taken for sequencing was PBMCs. This clonotype originated in a man aged 40-49 years in good health and CMV-seronegative. The chain is built from TRBV4-1 and TRBJ2-5; D ambiguous. The DNA for the CDR3 is TGCGCCAGCAGCCCCTATTCGGGTACCCAGTACTTC. Translating gives CASSPYSGTQYF.